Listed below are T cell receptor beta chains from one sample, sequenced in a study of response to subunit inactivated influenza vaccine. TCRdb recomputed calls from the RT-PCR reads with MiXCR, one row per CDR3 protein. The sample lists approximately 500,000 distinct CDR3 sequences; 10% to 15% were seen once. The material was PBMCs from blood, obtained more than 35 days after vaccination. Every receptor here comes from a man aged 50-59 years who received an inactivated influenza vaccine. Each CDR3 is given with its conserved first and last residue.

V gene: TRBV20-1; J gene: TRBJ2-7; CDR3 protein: CSAGSGRSSYEQYF
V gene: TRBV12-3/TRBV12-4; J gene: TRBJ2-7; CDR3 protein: CASSLSSSGTSYEQYF
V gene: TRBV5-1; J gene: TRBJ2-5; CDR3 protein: CASSFWGSETQYF
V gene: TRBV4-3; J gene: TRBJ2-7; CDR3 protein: CASSQVTGGNYEQYF
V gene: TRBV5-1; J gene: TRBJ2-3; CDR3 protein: CASSYGGRGGDTQYF
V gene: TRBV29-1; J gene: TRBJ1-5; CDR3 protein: CSVEVAGVGQPQHF
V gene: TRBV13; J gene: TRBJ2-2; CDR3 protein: CASSLTRGGLYGELFF
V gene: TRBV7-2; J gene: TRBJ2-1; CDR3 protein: CASSLDGQWVQFF
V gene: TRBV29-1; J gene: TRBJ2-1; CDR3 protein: CSVTGTPDNEQFF
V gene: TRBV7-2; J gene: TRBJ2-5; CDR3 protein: CASSFRGVETQYF
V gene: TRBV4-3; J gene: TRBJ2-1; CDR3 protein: CASSHSGHRNNEQFF
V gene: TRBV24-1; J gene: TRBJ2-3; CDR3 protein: CATSDLRVGGSGDTQYF
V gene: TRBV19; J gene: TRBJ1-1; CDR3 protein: CASTPSRILNTEAFF
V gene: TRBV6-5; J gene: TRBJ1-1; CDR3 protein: CASSFSLTIGGTEAFF
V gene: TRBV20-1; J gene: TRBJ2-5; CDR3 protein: CSASVLGAREETQYF
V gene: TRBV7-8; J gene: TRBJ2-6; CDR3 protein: CASSQLAGALSGANVLTF
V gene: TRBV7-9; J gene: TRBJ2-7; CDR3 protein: CASSFGQGPYEQYF
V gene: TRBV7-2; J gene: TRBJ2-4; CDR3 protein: CASSRSSGDLAKNIQYF
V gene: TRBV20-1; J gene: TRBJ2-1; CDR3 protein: CSARFRDRVYNEQFF
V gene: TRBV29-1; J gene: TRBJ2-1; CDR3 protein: CSVGQGVYVEQFF
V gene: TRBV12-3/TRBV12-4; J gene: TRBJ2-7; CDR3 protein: CASSLGGQYVQYF
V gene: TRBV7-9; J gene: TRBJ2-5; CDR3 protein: CASRSGGRETQYF
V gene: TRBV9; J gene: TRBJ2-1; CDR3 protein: CASSVGGTSSYNEQFF
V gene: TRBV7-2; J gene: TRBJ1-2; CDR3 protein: CASSLSRDSWYGYTF
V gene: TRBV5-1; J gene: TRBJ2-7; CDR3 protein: CASSLGLAGDPSYEQYF
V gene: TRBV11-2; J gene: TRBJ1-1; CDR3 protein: CASSLVIVRVNTEAFF
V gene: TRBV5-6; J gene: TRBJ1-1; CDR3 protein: CASSYLRGGNTEAFF
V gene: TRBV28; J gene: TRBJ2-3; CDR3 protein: CASSQLAESTDTQYF
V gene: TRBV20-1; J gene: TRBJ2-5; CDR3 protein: CSAKKPRDRGQTQYF
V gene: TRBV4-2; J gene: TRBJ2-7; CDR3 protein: CASSPVEQGGYEQYF
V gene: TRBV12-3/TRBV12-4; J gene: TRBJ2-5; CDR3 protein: CASSLTTSKETQYF
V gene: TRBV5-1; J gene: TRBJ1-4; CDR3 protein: CASSREQGRDEKLFF
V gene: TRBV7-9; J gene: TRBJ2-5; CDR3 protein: CASSKSTGEGETQYF
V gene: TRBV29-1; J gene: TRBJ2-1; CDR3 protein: CSVRTGISNEQFF
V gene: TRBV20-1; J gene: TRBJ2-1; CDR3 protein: CSAVSGGAAYNEQFF
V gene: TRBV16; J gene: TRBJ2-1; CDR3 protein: CASSQKTGGDIYEQFF
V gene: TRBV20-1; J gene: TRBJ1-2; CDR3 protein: CSAMGTESYYGYTF
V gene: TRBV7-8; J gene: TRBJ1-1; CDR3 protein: CASSLVRTENTEAFF
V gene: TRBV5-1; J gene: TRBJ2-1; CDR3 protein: CASSSRTRDNEQFF
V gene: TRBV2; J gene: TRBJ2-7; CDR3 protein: CASSPLAGGAGEQYF
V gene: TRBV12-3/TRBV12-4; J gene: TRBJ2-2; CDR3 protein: CASSSGQGATPGELFF